Given below is one T cell receptor (beta chain) in context. As yet, its antigen is unknown. This sample was taken from a study of a mutant IDH1 vaccine in newly diagnosed glioma. Study background: Vaccination started 4-6 weeks after radiotherapy alone, or with temozolomide cycles. Therapy received beforehand was radiotherapy, temozolomide, or both, with most patients given both.

Sequencing was performed with immunoSEQ multiplex PCR; in TCRdb, only in-frame clones are kept and a portion is missing. The data hold about 46,000 clones, with 80% to 95% observed a single time. The sample's time point: week 35, safety follow-up. Vaccination used 300 ug of mutant IDH1 20-mer peptide per dose, with topical imiquimod. V lost 6 bases to trimming and J lost 3 bases, with 9 bases between them. Germline assignment: CDR1 MNHNY and CDR2 SVGAGI (reference sequence). The CDR3 length is 13 residues. This TCR came from a man aged 50 to 59 with glioma. The starting material was PBMCs, obtained from a glioma patient whose treatment included an IDH1 peptide vaccine. The chain joins TRBV6-6 to TRBJ1-5; the D gene is possibly TRBD1 (6 bases). For the CDR3, the DNA is TGTGCCAGCAGCGACAGGCACAATCAGCCCCAGCATTTT. It yields the protein CASSDRHNQPQHF.